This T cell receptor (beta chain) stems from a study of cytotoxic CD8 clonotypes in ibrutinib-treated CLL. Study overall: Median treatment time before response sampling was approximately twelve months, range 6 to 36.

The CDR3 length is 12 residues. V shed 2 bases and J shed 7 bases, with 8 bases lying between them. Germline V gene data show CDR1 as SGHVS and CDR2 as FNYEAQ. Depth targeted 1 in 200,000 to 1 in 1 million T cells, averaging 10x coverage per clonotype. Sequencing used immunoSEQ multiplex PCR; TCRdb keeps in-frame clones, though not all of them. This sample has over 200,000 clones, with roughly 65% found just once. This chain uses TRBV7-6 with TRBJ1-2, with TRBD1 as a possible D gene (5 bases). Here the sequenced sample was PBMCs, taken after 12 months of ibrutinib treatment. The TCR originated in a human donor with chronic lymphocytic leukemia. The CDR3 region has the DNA TGTGCCAGCAGCTTACTTCAGGGTGGCTACACCTTC. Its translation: CASSLLQGGYTF. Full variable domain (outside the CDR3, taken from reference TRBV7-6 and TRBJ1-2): GAGVSQSPRYKVTKRGQDVALRCDPISGHVSLYWYRQALGQGPEFLTYFNYEAQQDKSGLPNDRFSAERPEGSISTLTIQRTEQRDSAMYRCASSLLQGGYTFGSGTRLTVV.